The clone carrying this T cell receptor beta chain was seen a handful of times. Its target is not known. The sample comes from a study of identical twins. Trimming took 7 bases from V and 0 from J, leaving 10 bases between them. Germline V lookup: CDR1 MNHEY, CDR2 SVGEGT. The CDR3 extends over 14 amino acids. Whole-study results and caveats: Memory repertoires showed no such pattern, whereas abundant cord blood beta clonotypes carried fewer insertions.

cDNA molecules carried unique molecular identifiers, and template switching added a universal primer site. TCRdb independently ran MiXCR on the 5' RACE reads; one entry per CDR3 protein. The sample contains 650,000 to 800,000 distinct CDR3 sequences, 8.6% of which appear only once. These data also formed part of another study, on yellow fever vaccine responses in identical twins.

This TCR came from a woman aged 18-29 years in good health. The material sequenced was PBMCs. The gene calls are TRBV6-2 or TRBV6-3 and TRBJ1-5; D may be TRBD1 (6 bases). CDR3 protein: CASIDRYSNQPQHF. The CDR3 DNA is TGTGCCAGCATAGACAGGTATAGCAATCAGCCCCAGCATTTT.